The entry below describes one TCR beta chain. This clone's antigen is unknown. Base qualities are missing; no much larger clone stands one base away. The sample originates from a study of blood T cell repertoires in COVID-19 (dated by TCRdb to 2020 to 2021). Background for the entire study: Samples covering the acute and convalescent phases of COVID-19 were provided by collaborators in the United States, Italy and Spain. The dataset comprised deeply sampled blood TCRbeta repertoires from subjects exposed to, actively infected with, or recovered from COVID-19. Where available, HLA class I and class II types were obtained from metadata supplied by the sample provider rather than from assay-based typing. Nearly every sample came with metadata listing a de-identified subject ID, COVID-19 status, age in years and sex. Samples were obtained from the ongoing ImmuneRACE study (first 160 participants) and from some 1,300 subjects provided by 6 global collaborators. The prospective study material was composed of cDNA or gDNA derived from T cells, B-cell-depleted T cells, or PBMCs. The repertoires were released in a freely available public database intended as a resource for research on the immune response to SARS-CoV-2.

The germline V end is reduced by 3 bases and the J end by 6 bases; junction bases left unmatched: 0. The CDR3 measures 14 amino acids from cysteine to phenylalanine. Only the CDR3 portion is preserved as DNA: 42 bases, with reading frame beginning at the first base. The germline V gene sets CDR1 to SGHVS and CDR2 to FQNEAQ. TCRbeta CDR3 regions were amplified from genomic DNA using the immunoSEQ Assay, a bias-controlled multiplex PCR. The original pipeline was this. Within the assay, amplification of reference gene primers was used to estimate how many nucleated cells each sample contained. To quantify the absolute abundance of each unique TCRbeta CDR3 rearrangement, sequence reads were collapsed and filtered. For each sample, productive Simpson clonality was calculated as the square root of Simpson's diversity index over productive rearrangements. TCRdb holds this immuneACCESS table with in-frame rearrangements only. Some clones are missing; in checked studies, unresolved V genes explain under half, and the rest has no known cause. V, J and clone size are taken as reported in that table, and D and trimming were inferred from the DNA itself. Here the sample has fewer than 20,000 clones; about 85% occur a single time. Of the sample, around a third falls within the top ten clones.

Whole blood was collected in K2EDTA tubes by collaborating institutions according to the institutions' own protocols. For TCRbeta analysis, collaborators shipped samples in one of three forms: frozen whole blood, isolated PBMCs, or DNA extracted from either of those sample types. General conclusions and limits of the study: How much clinical and demographic metadata was included differed by source and by participant, and the metadata was provided uncurated.

The TCR originated in a human donor with active COVID-19. The donor label of this sample is uncertain. The specimen sequenced was peripheral blood. The chain uses TRBV7-8 and TRBJ2-1; 12 nucleotides in the junction match TRBD2. In nucleotide form, the sequence is TGTGCCAGCAGCTTGACTAGCGGGAGCAATGAGCAGTTCTTC. This yields the protein CASSLTSGSNEQFF. Extended through the reference TRBV7-8 and TRBJ2-1 proteins, this CDR3 yields the full variable domain: GAGVSQSPRYKVAKRGQDVALRCDPISGHVSLFWYQQALGQGPEFLTYFQNEAQLDKSGLPSDRFFAERPEGSVSTLKIQRTQQEDSAVYLCASSLTSGSNEQFFGPGTRLTVL.